Listed here is a single T cell receptor (beta chain). Its specificity is not known. The method was immunoSEQ multiplex PCR; TCRdb's version includes in-frame clones alone and lacks a portion of them. Of around 86,000 clones in the sample, more than 65% were seen once. The source of the sample is a study of Ad26.COV2.S vaccination and SARS-CoV-2 variants. Findings and limits, study-wide: TCR breadth and depth estimates may have understated total T cell responses. There was reportedly substantial breadth in spike-specific CD8+ and CD4+ T cell responses after vaccination. While placebo recipients had lower spike-specific TCR breadth, vaccine recipients had more.

V lost 4 bases and J lost 5, with 10 bases in between. Germline CDR1 and CDR2: KGHDR and SFDVKD. The CDR3 length is 14 residues. V gene TRBV24-1 combines with J gene TRBJ2-2; the D gene is possibly TRBD1 (5 bases). The material sequenced was peripheral blood, taken after recovery from COVID-19. The receptor was isolated from a human donor who had recovered from COVID-19. The CDR3 DNA reads TGTGCCACCAGTGACCGCAGGGAAACCGGGGAGCTGTTTTTT. Amino acid sequence: CATSDRRETGELFF.